This entry concerns a single T cell receptor beta chain. Repertoires were generated with immunoSEQ multiplex PCR, while TCRdb's copy carries only in-frame clones and drops some. The sample holds some 87,000 clones; roughly 81% are singletons and the top ten take under 30%. The sample originates from a study of CD8 T cell repertoires and HIV-1 epitope variants. Study as a whole: Twenty-five autologous and known Gag and Nef epitope variant peptides each stimulated T cells separately. Controls were a CMV, EBV and flu peptide pool, Ebola AY9 negative control, and no-peptide well.

V was shortened by 0 bases and J by 0 bases, with 13 bases between the two germline ends. The CDR3 is 17 residues long. Germline V gives CDR1 SGHRS, CDR2 YFSETQ. What was sequenced was uncultured baseline CD8+ T cells from peripheral blood mononuclear cells (PBMCs). The J gene is TRBJ1-3, the V gene TRBV5-1, with unresolved D. This TCR derives from a male donor with HIV. CDR3 DNA sequence: TGCGCCAGCAGCTTGGTTGGCAGGACGGTCTCTGGAAACACCATATATTTT. This translates into CASSLVGRTVSGNTIYF.